This is a list of T cell receptor beta chains from one sample in a study of radiotherapy plus CTLA-4 blockade in lung cancer. Profiling relied on immunoSEQ multiplex PCR, and the TCRdb table lists in-frame clones only, not all of them. The sample lists some 33,000 clones, about 70% occurring once. Sequencing was performed on peripheral blood, taken from a patient treated with radiotherapy plus ipilimumab. Receptor source: a human donor with non-small cell lung cancer whose response to radiotherapy plus ipilimumab could not be evaluated. Each CDR3 is given with its conserved first and last residue. The order of the fields is V gene, J gene, clone size, D gene, CDR3 DNA, CDR3 protein. A D gene is named only where the DNA matches it firmly. Size tells how often a clone was seen (once, few, many) or the class of an expanded clone, and some rows leave it out.

TRBV14	TRBJ2-7	.	TRBD2	TGTGCCAGCAGCCCCACGGCGGGACTAGCCTACGAGCAGTACTTC	CASSPTAGLAYEQYF
TRBV25-1	TRBJ1-2	.	TRBD1	TGTGCCAGCAGTGACCTAGAATCCGCCAAGAACAGGGGAGGCGGCTACACCTTC	CASSDLESAKNRGGGYTF
TRBV9	TRBJ2-1	few	TRBD2	TGTGCCAGCAGCAGTAGCGGGATTTTGAGTAATGAGCAGTTCTTC	CASSSSGILSNEQFF
TRBV2	TRBJ1-6	.	TRBD1	TGTGCCAGCAGGGGGACAGGGACGGGTAATTCACCCCTCCACTTT	CASRGTGTGNSPLHF
TRBV5-1	TRBJ2-3	.	.	TGCGCCAGCAGCTTGGGCCAGGGCCCAGATACGCAGTATTTT	CASSLGQGPDTQYF
TRBV7-3	TRBJ2-3	.	TRBD2	TGTGCCAGCAGCCTACGGACTAGCGGAACGCGAGATACGCAGTATTTT	CASSLRTSGTRDTQYF
TRBV30	TRBJ2-1	.	TRBD2	TGTGCCTGGAGTCAGGGGACTAGCAATGAGCAGTTCTTC	CAWSQGTSNEQFF
TRBV19	TRBJ1-5	.	TRBD1	TGTGCCAGTAGTATTACCCCAGGGGGTGGTGGCAATCAGCCCCAGCATTTT	CASSITPGGGGNQPQHF
TRBV2	TRBJ2-6	.	.	TGTGCCAGCAGTGCAGTCTCTGGGGCCAACGTCCTGACTTTC	CASSAVSGANVLTF
TRBV6-1	TRBJ2-7	.	TRBD2	TGTGCCAGCAGTGATCTCGGGGCGGGAGGCACCTACGAGCAGTACTTC	CASSDLGAGGTYEQYF
TRBV4-2	TRBJ2-7	.	TRBD1	TGTGCCAGCAGCTCAGGGACAGGGCACGAGCAGTACTTC	CASSSGTGHEQYF
TRBV6-5	TRBJ1-1	once	.	TGTGCCAGCAGTGCGGTTACAGGGTCGGCGGCTGAAGCTTTCTTT	CASSAVTGSAAEAFF
TRBV5-1	TRBJ2-3	.	TRBD2	TGCGCCAGCAGCTCAGGAGCGGGAGACGGCAATACGCAGTATTTT	CASSSGAGDGNTQYF
TRBV27	TRBJ2-1	.	TRBD2	TGTGCCAGCAGTTCTTATCTAGCGGGCAAGTTAACGAGGGATGAGCAGTTCTTC	CASSSYLAGKLTRDEQFF
TRBV7-2	TRBJ2-2	.	TRBD1	TGTGCCAGCAGATGGGACAGGAGAAACACCGGGGAGCTGTTTTTT	CASRWDRRNTGELFF
TRBV5-5	TRBJ2-1	few	TRBD2	TGTGCCAGCAGCTTAGCGGGAGTGGCCTACAATGAGCAGTTCTTC	CASSLAGVAYNEQFF
TRBV28	TRBJ2-3	few	.	TGTGCCAGCAGTTTTCCGGGCACAGATACGCAGTATTTT	CASSFPGTDTQYF
TRBV2	TRBJ2-7	.	TRBD1	TGTGCCAGCAACCCCCGGGGCAGGGGGTTAACCTACGAGCAGTACTTC	CASNPRGRGLTYEQYF
TRBV2	TRBJ2-5	.	.	TGTGCCAGCAGTGAAGGCTGGGAGCCAGAGACCCAGTACTTC	CASSEGWEPETQYF
TRBV5-8	TRBJ1-2	.	.	TGTGCCAGCAGCTTGGTAGCAGCCGGCTTCGGCTACACCTTC	CASSLVAAGFGYTF
TRBV12-5	TRBJ2-1	.	TRBD2	TGTGCTAGTGGTCTCGCTAGCGGGAGGGCCTCTTATGAGCAGTTCTTC	CASGLASGRASYEQFF